The 14 T cell receptor beta chains below come from one sample, sequenced in a study of blood T cells in healthy people across ages. Together with a sample-barcoded 5' primer, a J-beta primer mix was included in a second PCR lasting about 6 to 11 cycles. Via MiXCR, TCRdb re-called the 5' RACE reads, giving one row per CDR3 protein. The sample carries 350,000 to 450,000 distinct CDR3 sequences, 45% to 60% recorded once. Input material: blood. The receptors were gathered from a man in his fifties or sixties in good health.

This clonotype was found a few times. This chain connects TRBV29-1 to TRBJ2-7; tentatively, D is TRBD2 (6 bases). Deletions cut 4 bases from V and 2 bases from J, with 15 bases between. The CDR3 extends over 14 amino acids. Looked up from germline, CDR1 is SQVTM and CDR2 is ANQGSEA. CDR3: CSVGGGISTYEQYF. For the CDR3, the DNA is TGCAGCGTTGGGGGCGGGATTTCTACCTACGAGCAGTACTTC.

Only a few counts were recorded for this clonotype. This rearrangement joins TRBV6-2 or TRBV6-3 to TRBJ2-7, with 10 positions matching TRBD2. Germline V lookup: CDR1 MNHEY, CDR2 SVGEGT. V trimming: 7 bases; J trimming: 3 bases; junction bases outside the gene matches: 12. The CDR3 is made up of 16 amino acids. The CDR3 is CASKQGGLAGVYEQYF. The CDR3 DNA sequence: TGTGCCAGCAAGCAAGGAGGGCTAGCGGGAGTCTACGAGCAGTACTTC.

This clonotype has more than one count but fewer than ten. The genes are TRBV6-4 and TRBJ2-3; D remains ambiguous. CDR1 and CDR2 from the germline V gene are MRHNA and SNTAGT. Trimming pared 6 bases from V and 3 bases from J, leaving 10 bases between. The CDR3 has 13 amino acids. The chain's CDR3 is CASRLLRTDTQYF. The CDR3 DNA reads as TGTGCCAGCAGGCTCCTCCGGACAGATACGCAGTATTTT.

The chain carries TRBV4-3 and TRBJ2-1; D tentatively reads TRBD1 or TRBD2 (6 bases each). Trimming left V 5 bases short and J 8 bases short, with 16 bases between. CDR1 is LGHNA and CDR2 is YSLEER in the germline V gene. This CDR3 has 14 amino acids. The CDR3 DNA reads as TGCGCCAGCAGCGCGGGACAAATGCGCGATGAGCAGTTCTTC. This sequence encodes CASSAGQMRDEQFF.

This chain links TRBV20-1 with TRBJ2-4; 11 positions match TRBD2. V lost 5 bases, J lost 5 bases, and 8 bases stayed unmatched. Germline V CDR1 and CDR2: DFQATT, SNEGSKA (reference sequence). The CDR3 totals 15 residues. CDR3 DNA sequence: TGCAGTGCTCCGCTTAGGGGACTAGCGGAAAACATTCAGTACTTC. Its protein product is CSAPLRGLAENIQYF.

With respect to this clonotype: This could be a read error, since a much larger clone is one nucleotide away. This chain links TRBV12-3 or TRBV12-4 with TRBJ2-3; 9 bases map to TRBD2. V trimming: 11 bases; J trimming: 2 bases; junction bases outside the gene matches: 8. This CDR3 comprises 14 residues. CDR3: CAGGGEGLTDTQYF. As DNA, the CDR3 is TGTGCCGGCGGGGGGGAGGGTCTCACAGATACGCAGTATTTT.

The chain recombines TRBV5-1 with TRBJ2-7; TRBD1 matches 7 bases. The J call may be faulty, since TRBJ2-5 better matches the DNA end. Germline V gene data show CDR1 as SGHRS and CDR2 as YFSETQ. The length of the CDR3 is 15 residues. The chain's CDR3 is CASSLRDSSRETQYF. DNA of the CDR3: TGCGCCAGCAGCCTCCGGGACAGCTCTCGAGAGACCCAGTACTTC.

This clonotype was found once. The chain joins TRBV7-2 to TRBJ2-3; D remains ambiguous. V dropped 5 bases and J dropped 0 bases, with 12 bases sitting between them. The CDR3 is 15 residues long. CDR1 is SGHTA and CDR2 is FQGNSA in the germline V gene. For the CDR3, the DNA is TGTGCCAGCAGCCTCGTGAGACGGAGCACAGATACGCAGTATTTT. As protein: CASSLVRRSTDTQYF.

This clonotype was picked up a small number of times. The chain's CDR3 is CASSLSSSYNSPLHF. The DNA of the CDR3 is TGTGCCAGCAGTTTATCGAGCTCCTATAATTCACCCCTCCACTTT. V and J are TRBV28 and TRBJ1-6; D gene unclear. Deletions cut 1 base from V and 0 bases from J, with 4 bases between. The V gene's germline CDR1 is MDHEN and CDR2 SYDVKM. The CDR3 covers 15 residues.

Remarks on this clonotype: A single base separates this from a much larger clone, so it may be a read error. The rearrangement uses TRBV27 and TRBJ2-1; tentatively, D is TRBD1 (5 bases). This CDR3 has 14 amino acids. Germline V gene data show CDR1 as MNHEY and CDR2 as SMNVEV (reference sequence). The CDR3 spells CASSVDRDHKEQFF. The CDR3 DNA follows: TGTGCCAGCAGCGTTGACAGAGATCACAAAGAGCAGTTCTTC.

The V gene is TRBV7-2, the J gene TRBJ2-7, with 8 nucleotides matching TRBD2. There are 15 residues in the CDR3. V shed 5 bases and J 7 bases; nucleotides not matched to a gene: 13. The germline gives CDR1 SGHTA, CDR2 FQGNSA. CDR3 loop: CASSPRGGRYNEQYF. Here the CDR3 DNA reads TGTGCCAGCAGCCCCCGGGGGGGACGATACAATGAGCAGTACTTC.

This clonotype was detected only once. This chain uses TRBV27 with TRBJ2-5, with 13 bases lining up with TRBD2. The better agreement between TRBJ2-4 and the DNA end casts doubt on the J call. This CDR3 contains 16 residues. The germline V gene has CDR1 MNHEY and CDR2 SMNVEV (reference sequence). The CDR3 is CASSPLTSGRANIQYF. The CDR3 nucleotides are TGTGCCAGCAGTCCCCTCACTAGCGGGAGGGCAAACATTCAGTACTTC.

The V gene is TRBV6-2 or TRBV6-3, the J gene TRBJ2-5; D might be TRBD1 (6 bases). Looked up from germline, CDR1 is MNHEY and CDR2 is SVGEGT. V was cut by 6 bases and J by 1 base, with 15 bases left in between. CDR3 length: 15 residues. The chain's CDR3 is CASSSSRGSQETQYF. The CDR3 DNA reads TGTGCCAGCAGCTCTTCCAGGGGTTCCCAAGAGACCCAGTACTTC.

A few counts support this clonotype. The genes are TRBV27 and TRBJ1-1; TRBD1 agrees at 7 bases. Per germline, CDR1 MNHEY and CDR2 SMNVEV (reference sequence). This CDR3 spans 16 amino acids. V was pared by 7 bases and J by 2 bases, with 13 bases of the junction left unmatched. The CDR3, as DNA: TGTGCCAGCACCCGGACGGGCAGGGGGAGAAACACTGAAGCTTTCTTT. Protein sequence: CASTRTGRGRNTEAFF.